This T cell receptor (beta chain) comes out of a study of CXCR3-negative and CXCR3-positive naive CD8 T cells. Across the whole study: The dataset comprises about 135 million TRB reads in total, with about 1.5 +/- 0.3 million reads per library.

UMI-labeled 5' RACE yielded the TRB cDNA libraries. One entry per CDR3 protein, without DNA, is what TCRdb gives after re-calling the 5' RACE reads. The sample holds approximately 39,000 distinct CDR3 sequences. Germline-derived CDR1 and CDR2 are SEHNR and FQNEAQ (reference sequence). This CDR3 is built from 14 residues. Triplicate approximately 300,000-cell sorts were made of each CD8+ T cell subset. The TCR was taken from a human donor in good health. Some clones in this sample may be carry-over from other donors' samples. The chain employs TRBV7-9 and TRBJ2-3. The sequenced sample consisted of memory CD8+ T cells from blood. CDR3 sequence: CASSLGLAPDTQYF.